The rows below give T cell receptor beta chains drawn from one sample of a study of early T cells in non-severe SARS-CoV-2 infection. TCRdb reprocessed the 5' RACE reads with MiXCR, giving one entry per CDR3 protein. The sample consists of about 80,000 distinct CDR3 sequences, approximately 16% of them appearing once. Sequences were obtained from whole blood. Receptors originate from an adult who was a healthcare worker with PCR-confirmed SARS-CoV-2 infection or an uninfected control (not recorded which). The CDR3 runs from the conserved cysteine through the conserved F or W. D genes are given only for firm matches. Size values are once, few and many counts, or a class for expanded clones, and some rows have none.

v_gene	j_gene	d_gene	abundance	CDR3aa	CDR3nt
TRBV20-1	TRBJ1-5	-	few	CSARGAYGNQPQHF	TGCAGTGCTAGAGGCGCCTATGGCAATCAGCCCCAGCATTTT
TRBV7-3	TRBJ2-3	-	few	CASSLMGSGDTQYF	TGTGCCAGCAGCTTAATGGGGTCGGGGGATACGCAGTATTTT
TRBV6-2/TRBV6-3	TRBJ2-7	-	-	CASSEQGREQYF	TGTGCCAGCAGCGAGCAAGGGCGGGAGCAGTACTTC
TRBV9	TRBJ1-1	TRBD1	few	CASSVLGQGGTEAFF	TGTGCCAGCAGCGTATTAGGACAGGGTGGCACTGAAGCTTTCTTT
TRBV11-2	TRBJ2-1	TRBD2	many	CASSFDLAGANEQFF	TGTGCCAGCAGCTTTGACCTAGCGGGAGCAAATGAGCAGTTCTTC
TRBV19	TRBJ2-1	-	few	CASRSRAYNNEQFF	TGTGCCAGTAGATCCCGGGCCTACAACAATGAGCAGTTCTTC
TRBV29-1	TRBJ1-1	-	-	CSVVRRDAEAFF	TGCAGCGTTGTGCGCAGGGACGCTGAAGCTTTCTTT
TRBV5-1	TRBJ1-1	-	-	CASSLTEGVNTEAFF	TGCGCCAGCAGCTTGACGGAGGGGGTCAACACTGAAGCTTTCTTT
TRBV7-6	TRBJ2-1	-	-	CASSLVVGLSYNEQFF	TGTGCCAGCAGCTTAGTGGTCGGCCTATCCTACAATGAGCAGTTCTTC
TRBV5-1	TRBJ2-6	-	-	CASSPSGTNSGANVLTF	TGCGCCAGCAGCCCCTCCGGGACCAACTCTGGGGCCAACGTCCTGACTTTC
TRBV2	TRBJ2-2	TRBD2	many	CASKSGTNTGELFF	TGTGCCAGCAAGAGCGGGACGAACACCGGGGAGCTGTTTTTT
TRBV3-1	TRBJ1-2	-	few	CASSQDRGRDGYTF	TGTGCCAGCAGCCAAGATAGAGGGCGGGATGGCTACACCTTC
TRBV4-1	TRBJ1-3	-	-	CASSQREGMVHTIYF	TGCGCCAGCAGCCAACGGGAAGGGATGGTTCACACCATATATTTT
TRBV5-4	TRBJ2-7	TRBD2	-	CASSEGLASYEQYF	TGTGCCAGCAGCGAGGGACTAGCGTCTTACGAGCAGTACTTC
TRBV5-1	TRBJ2-5	TRBD2	once	CASSNRGLAVQETQYF	TGCGCCAGCAGCAACCGGGGACTAGCGGTCCAAGAGACCCAGTACTTC
TRBV5-1	TRBJ2-2	-	-	CASSYGTTNTGELFF	TGCGCCAGCAGCTATGGGACAACGAACACCGGGGAGCTGTTTTTT
TRBV7-7	TRBJ2-1	-	few	CASSLSLTDYNEQFF	TGTGCTAGCAGCTTATCTTTGACGGACTACAATGAGCAGTTCTTC
TRBV9	TRBJ2-3	-	once	CASSPRVRGKSSTDTQYF	TGTGCCAGCAGCCCCCGGGTAAGGGGAAAAAGCAGCACAGATACGCAGTATTTT
TRBV11-2	TRBJ2-1	-	-	CATGPRYNEQFF	TGTGCCACGGGGCCCCGCTACAATGAGCAGTTCTTC
TRBV7-9	TRBJ2-2	-	-	CASSPGTSTGELFF	TGTGCCAGCAGCCCAGGGACCTCCACCGGGGAGCTGTTTTTT
TRBV4-1	TRBJ2-1	TRBD2	many	CASSQGLARHNEQFF	TGCGCCAGCAGCCAAGGACTAGCGAGACACAATGAGCAGTTCTTC
TRBV29-1	TRBJ1-1	-	-	CSVGGVRYTEAFF	TGCAGCGTTGGCGGGGTCAGGTACACTGAAGCTTTCTTT
TRBV5-4	TRBJ1-2	TRBD1	many	CASSSETGLYGYTF	TGTGCCAGCAGCTCCGAGACAGGGCTCTATGGCTACACCTTC
TRBV2	TRBJ1-3	TRBD1	-	CASRAGGARNTIYF	TGTGCCAGCAGAGCAGGGGGCGCGAGAAACACCATATATTTT
TRBV6-1	TRBJ1-5	-	-	CASSAGGRNQPQHF	TGTGCCAGCAGTGCCGGGGGGCGAAATCAGCCCCAGCATTTT
TRBV6-5	TRBJ2-1	TRBD2	-	CASSILSGGAVAYNEQFF	TGTGCCAGCAGTATCCTTAGCGGGGGGGCCGTCGCCTACAATGAGCAGTTCTTC
TRBV5-1	TRBJ1-1	-	-	CTSRKPIGGTEAFF	TGCACCAGCAGGAAGCCAATAGGGGGCACTGAAGCTTTCTTT
TRBV20-1	TRBJ1-1	-	few	CSAQGSMNTEAFF	TGCAGTGCCCAGGGCTCCATGAACACTGAAGCTTTCTTT
TRBV6-5	TRBJ1-2	-	-	CASSYFPKGTYGYTF	TGTGCCAGCAGTTACTTCCCGAAAGGAACCTATGGCTACACCTTC
TRBV7-2	TRBJ2-5	-	-	CASSPQGAILAQYF	TGTGCCAGCAGTCCACAGGGAGCTATTCTCGCCCAGTACTTC
TRBV7-8	TRBJ2-7	-	-	CASSLVPGSYVEQYF	TGTGCCAGCAGCTTAGTTCCAGGATCCTACGTCGAGCAGTACTTC
TRBV20-1	TRBJ2-3	TRBD2	few	CSARAGRGSDTQYF	TGCAGTGCTAGGGCCGGGAGGGGTTCGGATACGCAGTATTTT
TRBV7-9	TRBJ2-6	-	few	CASNRAGANVLTF	TGTGCCAGCAACAGGGCTGGGGCCAACGTCCTGACTTTC
TRBV18	TRBJ1-3	-	few	CASSPFSAGGNTIYF	TGTGCCAGCTCACCATTCTCGGCAGGCGGAAACACCATATATTTT
TRBV5-6	TRBJ1-1	-	once	CASSTRTVVNTEAFF	TGTGCCAGCAGCACACGGACAGTAGTCAACACTGAAGCTTTCTTT
TRBV20-1	TRBJ2-3	-	many	CSASLTSTDTQYF	TGCAGTGCCAGTCTCACTAGCACAGATACGCAGTATTTT
TRBV7-8	TRBJ2-2	-	-	CASSLALAAATIQGTNTGELFF	TGTGCCAGCAGCTTAGCCCTAGCTGCGGCTACGATACAGGGCACGAACACCGGGGAGCTGTTTTTT
TRBV30	TRBJ2-1	TRBD2	-	CACLAGGNNEQFF	TGTGCCTGCCTAGCGGGCGGGAACAATGAGCAGTTCTTC
TRBV11-1	TRBJ2-2	TRBD1	few	CASSSATGTGYTGELFF	TGTGCCAGCAGCTCCGCTACCGGGACAGGGTACACCGGGGAGCTGTTTTTT
TRBV27	TRBJ2-3	TRBD1	-	CASSLDRGTDTQYF	TGTGCCAGCAGTTTGGACAGGGGGACAGATACGCAGTATTTT